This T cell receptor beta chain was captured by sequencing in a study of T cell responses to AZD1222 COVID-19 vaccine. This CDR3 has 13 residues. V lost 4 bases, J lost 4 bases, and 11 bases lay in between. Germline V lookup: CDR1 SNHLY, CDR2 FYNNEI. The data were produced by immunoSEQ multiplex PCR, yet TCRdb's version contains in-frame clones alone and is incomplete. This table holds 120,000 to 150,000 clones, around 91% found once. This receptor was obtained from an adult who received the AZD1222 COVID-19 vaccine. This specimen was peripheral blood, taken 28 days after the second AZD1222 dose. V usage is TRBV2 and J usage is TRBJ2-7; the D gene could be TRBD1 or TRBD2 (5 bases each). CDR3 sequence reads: CASSGDGTYEQYV. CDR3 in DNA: TGTGCCAGCAGTGGGGACGGCACATACGAGCAGTACGTC.